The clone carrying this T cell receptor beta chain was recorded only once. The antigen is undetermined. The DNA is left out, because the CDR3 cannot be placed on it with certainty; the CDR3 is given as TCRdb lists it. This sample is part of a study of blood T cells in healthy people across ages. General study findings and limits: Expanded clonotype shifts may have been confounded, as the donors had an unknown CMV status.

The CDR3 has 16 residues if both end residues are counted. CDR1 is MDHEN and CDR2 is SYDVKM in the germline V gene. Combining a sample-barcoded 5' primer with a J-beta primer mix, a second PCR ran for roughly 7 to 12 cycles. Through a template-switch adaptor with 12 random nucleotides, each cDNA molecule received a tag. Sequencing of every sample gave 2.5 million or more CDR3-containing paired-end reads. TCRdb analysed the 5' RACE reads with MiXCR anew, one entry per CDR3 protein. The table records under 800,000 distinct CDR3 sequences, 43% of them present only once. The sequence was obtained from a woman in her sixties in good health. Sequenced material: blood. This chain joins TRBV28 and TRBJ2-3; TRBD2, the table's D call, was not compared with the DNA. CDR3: CAGSSSAAGSTDTQYF.